This T cell receptor beta chain was documented in a study of OX40 agonist ivuxolimab in advanced cancers. Notes on the study in general: Both blood CD4+ and CD8+ T cells showed clonal growth by week 6 at 0.1 to 3.0 mg/kg.

Here immunoSEQ multiplex PCR was the method, and the copy in TCRdb shows in-frame clones only, minus some. The sample lists approximately 40,000 clones; approximately 92% were seen once. The CDR3 totals 17 residues. The germline CDR1 and CDR2 sequences are SGHAT and FQNNGV. Trimming cost V 7 bases and J 0 bases, with 21 bases left between them. By proportion, this clone is medium-sized. Its matching antigen is unknown. Here the sequenced sample was CD4+ or CD8+ T cells sorted from blood, taken in a trial of the OX40 agonist ivuxolimab. The sequence derives from an adult with an advanced solid tumor such as melanoma, head and neck, liver or kidney cancer. V and J are TRBV11-2 and TRBJ1-1; D remains unclear. The CDR3 coding sequence is TGTGCCAGCAAACCCTCTCACGGACGGACCATGAACACTGAAGCTTTCTTT. It is translated as CASKPSHGRTMNTEAFF.